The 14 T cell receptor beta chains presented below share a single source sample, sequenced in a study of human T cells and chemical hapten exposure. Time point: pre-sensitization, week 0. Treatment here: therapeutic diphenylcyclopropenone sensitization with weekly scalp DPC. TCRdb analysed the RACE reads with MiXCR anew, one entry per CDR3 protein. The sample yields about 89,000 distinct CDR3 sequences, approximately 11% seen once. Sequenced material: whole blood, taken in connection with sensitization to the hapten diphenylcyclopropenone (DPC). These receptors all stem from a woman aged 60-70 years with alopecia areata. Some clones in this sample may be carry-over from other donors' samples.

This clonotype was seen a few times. CDR3: CASSYTTSNQPQHF. CDR3 nucleotide sequence: TGTGCCAGCAGCTACACAACTAGCAATCAGCCCCAGCATTTT. The chain uses TRBV6-2 or TRBV6-3 and TRBJ1-5; D ambiguous. This CDR3 region has 14 residues. V was trimmed by 6 bases and J by 0 bases, leaving 9 bases between them. The germline gives CDR1 MNHEY, CDR2 SVGEGT.

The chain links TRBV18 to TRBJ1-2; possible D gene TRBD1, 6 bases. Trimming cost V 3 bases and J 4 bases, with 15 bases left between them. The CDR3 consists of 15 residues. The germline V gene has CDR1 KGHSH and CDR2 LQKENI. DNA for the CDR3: TGTGCCAGCTCACCGCTACAGGGACTTAGCTATGGCTACACCTTC. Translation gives CASSPLQGLSYGYTF.

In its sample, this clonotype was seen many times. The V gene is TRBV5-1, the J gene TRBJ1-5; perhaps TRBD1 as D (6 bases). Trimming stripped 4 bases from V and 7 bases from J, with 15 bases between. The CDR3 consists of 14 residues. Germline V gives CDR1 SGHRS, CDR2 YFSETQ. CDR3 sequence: CASSPATGGQPQHF. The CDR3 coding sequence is TGCGCCAGCAGCCCCGCCACCGGGGGCCAGCCCCAGCATTTT.

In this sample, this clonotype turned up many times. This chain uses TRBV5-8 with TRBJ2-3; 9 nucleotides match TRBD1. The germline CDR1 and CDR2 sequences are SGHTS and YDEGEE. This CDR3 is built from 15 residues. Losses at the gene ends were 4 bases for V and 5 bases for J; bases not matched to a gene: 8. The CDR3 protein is CASSTGTGFLDTQYF. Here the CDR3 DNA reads TGTGCCAGCAGCACCGGGACAGGGTTCCTAGATACGCAGTATTTT.

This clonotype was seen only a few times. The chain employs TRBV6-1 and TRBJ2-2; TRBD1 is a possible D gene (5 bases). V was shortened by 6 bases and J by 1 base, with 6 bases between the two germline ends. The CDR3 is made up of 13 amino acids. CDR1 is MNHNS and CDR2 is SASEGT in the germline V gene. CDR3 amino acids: CASSRVNTGELFF. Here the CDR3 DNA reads TGTGCCAGCAGCAGGGTGAACACCGGGGAGCTGTTTTTT.

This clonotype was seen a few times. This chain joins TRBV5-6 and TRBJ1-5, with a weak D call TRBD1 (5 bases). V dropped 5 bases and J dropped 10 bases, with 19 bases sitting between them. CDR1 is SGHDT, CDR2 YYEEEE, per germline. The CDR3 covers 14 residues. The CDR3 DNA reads TGTGCCAGCAGTGGGGGGTCCGGGTCGAAACCCCAGCATTTT. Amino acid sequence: CASSGGSGSKPQHF.

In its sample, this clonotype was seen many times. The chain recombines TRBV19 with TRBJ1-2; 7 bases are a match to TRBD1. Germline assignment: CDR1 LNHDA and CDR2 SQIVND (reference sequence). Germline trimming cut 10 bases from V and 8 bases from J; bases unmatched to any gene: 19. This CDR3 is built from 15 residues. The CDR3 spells CATSIQGPLPGGYTF. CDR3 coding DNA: TGTGCCACCTCGATACAGGGGCCCCTCCCTGGGGGCTACACCTTC.

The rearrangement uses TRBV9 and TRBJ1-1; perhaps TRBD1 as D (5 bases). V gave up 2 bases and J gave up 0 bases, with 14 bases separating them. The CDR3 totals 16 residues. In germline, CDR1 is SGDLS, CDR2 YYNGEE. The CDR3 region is CASSVLSGTVNTEAFF. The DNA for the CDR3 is TGTGCCAGCAGCGTTCTTTCGGGGACGGTGAACACTGAAGCTTTCTTT.

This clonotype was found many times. The CDR3 DNA reads as TGTGCCAGCAGTCCAGTCAGGGTACAAGAGACCCAGTACTTC. It encodes CASSPVRVQETQYF. The chain has TRBV7-8 and TRBJ2-5; D possibly corresponds to TRBD1 (5 bases). This CDR3 comprises 14 residues. The V gene's germline CDR1 is SGHVS and CDR2 FQNEAQ. Between the trimmed V and J ends, which lost 6 bases and 2 bases, there was a span of 13 bases. The full variable domain, with the rest looked up from reference TRBV7-8 and TRBJ2-5, is GAGVSQSPRYKVAKRGQDVALRCDPISGHVSLFWYQQALGQGPEFLTYFQNEAQLDKSGLPSDRFFAERPEGSVSTLKIQRTQQEDSAVYLCASSPVRVQETQYFGPGTRLLVL.

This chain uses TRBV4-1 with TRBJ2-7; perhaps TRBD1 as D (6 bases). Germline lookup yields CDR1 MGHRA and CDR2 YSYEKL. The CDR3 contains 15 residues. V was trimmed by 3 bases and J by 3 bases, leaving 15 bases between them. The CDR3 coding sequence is TGCGCCAGCAGCCAGTACCGGGACACGGGCTACGAGCAGTACTTC. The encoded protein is CASSQYRDTGYEQYF.

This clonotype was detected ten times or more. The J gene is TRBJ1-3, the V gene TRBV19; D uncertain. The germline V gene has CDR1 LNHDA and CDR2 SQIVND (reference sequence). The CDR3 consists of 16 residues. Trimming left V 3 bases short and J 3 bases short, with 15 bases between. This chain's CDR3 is CASSIRDARFGNTIYF. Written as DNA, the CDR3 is TGTGCCAGTAGTATTCGAGATGCACGATTTGGAAACACCATATATTTT.

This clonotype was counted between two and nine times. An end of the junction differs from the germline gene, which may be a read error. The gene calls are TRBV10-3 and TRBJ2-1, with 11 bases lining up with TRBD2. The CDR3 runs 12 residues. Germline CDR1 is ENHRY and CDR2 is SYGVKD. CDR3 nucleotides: TGTGCCATCAGCCAACTAGCGGGGGTAGGGATCTTC. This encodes CAISQLAGVGIF.

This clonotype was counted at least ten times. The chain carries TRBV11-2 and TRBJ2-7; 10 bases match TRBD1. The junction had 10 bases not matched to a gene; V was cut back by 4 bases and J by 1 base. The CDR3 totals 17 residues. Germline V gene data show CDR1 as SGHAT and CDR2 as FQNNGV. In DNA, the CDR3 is TGTGCCAGCAGCTCTCTCGACAGGGGGCGAAAGTCCTACGAGCAGTACTTC. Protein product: CASSSLDRGRKSYEQYF.

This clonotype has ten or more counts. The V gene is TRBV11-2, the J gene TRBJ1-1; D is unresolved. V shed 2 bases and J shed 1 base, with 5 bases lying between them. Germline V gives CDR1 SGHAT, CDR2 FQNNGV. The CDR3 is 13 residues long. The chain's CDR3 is CASSLSENTEAFF. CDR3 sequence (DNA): TGTGCCAGCAGCTTATCCGAGAACACTGAAGCTTTCTTT.